The T cell receptor beta chain under discussion was sequenced for a study of shared clonotypes between healthy human individuals. Overall study: Plates per donor: three CD4 naive, three CD4 memory, two CD8 naive, one CD8 memory.

The CDR3 extends over 16 amino acids. CDR1 SGHAT and CDR2 FQNNGV come from the germline V gene. Trimming took 5 bases from V and 3 from J; bases not matched to a gene: 13. The method was immunoSEQ multiplex PCR; TCRdb's version includes in-frame clones alone and lacks a portion of them. The table includes more than 80,000 clones, roughly two thirds detected once. This TCR was sampled from a man aged 25 to 45 in good health. The V gene is TRBV11-2, the J gene TRBJ2-7; TRBD1 agrees at 7 bases. The sequenced material came from memory CD8+ T cells sorted from blood. The subset is: CD45RO+ cells pooled with CCR7-negative TemRA cells. CDR3: CASSPARDSSFYEQYF. The CDR3 DNA sequence: TGTGCCAGCAGCCCTGCCCGGGACAGTTCATTCTACGAGCAGTACTTC.